The 14 T cell receptor beta chains reported below all come from one sample, sequenced in a study of blood T cells in healthy people across ages. Primers used in a second PCR of roughly 6 to 11 cycles were a sample-barcoded 5' primer and a J-beta primer mix. TCRdb reprocessed the 5' RACE reads with MiXCR, giving one entry per CDR3 protein. The sample contains some 760,000 distinct CDR3 sequences, approximately 25% of which appear only once. These data are also associated with another study on T cells of mothers and their children.

Sample: blood. These receptors all stem from a boy aged 5-17 years in good health.

J is TRBJ1-6 and V is TRBV27; the D gene is possibly TRBD1 (6 bases). The CDR3 loop spans 14 amino acids. The germline CDR1 and CDR2 sequences are MNHEY and SMNVEV (reference sequence). Between the trimmed V and J ends, which lost 3 bases and 9 bases, there was a span of 12 bases. DNA for the CDR3: TGTGCCAGCAGTTTCGGGGGCTTTGTTTCACCCCTCCACTTT. It specifies CASSFGGFVSPLHF.

There are a few counts of this clonotype. Compared with germline, one end of the junction differs, possibly owing to a read error. The chain links TRBV4-2 to TRBJ1-1; D not certain. The CDR3 has 15 residues. Germline V CDR1 and CDR2: LGHNA, YNFKEQ. The CDR3, as DNA: TGTGCCAGCAGCCAAGATAGATCGTGGAACACTGAAGCTTCCTTT. It translates to CASSQDRSWNTEASF.

The J gene is TRBJ2-5, the V gene TRBV6-5; TRBD1 agrees at 12 bases. The CDR3 has 16 residues. Unmatched junction bases numbered 8, after V lost 5 bases and J lost 4 bases. Germline-derived CDR1 and CDR2 are MNHEY and SVGAGI. In DNA form, the CDR3 reads TGTGCCAGCAGTGAGACCGGGACAGGGGGCCGAGAGACCCAGTACTTC. This translates into CASSETGTGGRETQYF.

This clonotype was observed a handful of times. The V call is TRBV29-1, the J call TRBJ2-5; 7 bases align to TRBD1. Germline CDR1 is SQVTM and CDR2 is ANQGSEA. The CDR3 has 13 residues. Trimming at V came to 6 bases and at J to 5 bases, leaving 9 bases not matched to a gene. DNA of the CDR3: TGCAGCGTCGCGACAGGGCCAGGGGAGACCCAGTACTTC. Translated: CSVATGPGETQYF.

The chain combines TRBV4-3 with TRBJ2-3; 7 positions agree with TRBD1. J gave up 6 bases and V 0 bases, and 9 bases lay outside the gene matches. The length of the CDR3 is 16 residues. Germline V gives CDR1 LGHNA, CDR2 YSLEER. In nucleotides, the CDR3 is TGCGCCAGCAGCCAAGAACGGGCAGGGGGAAGGGATACGCAGTATTTT. It codes for CASSQERAGGRDTQYF.

The chain combines TRBV5-1 with TRBJ2-1; TRBD1 agrees at 9 bases. The trim removed 4 bases at V and 1 base at J, leaving 3 bases unmatched. This CDR3 contains 15 residues. Germline V gives CDR1 SGHRS, CDR2 YFSETQ. CDR3 region: CASSRDRESYNEQFF. In nucleotides, the CDR3 is TGCGCCAGCAGCCGGGACAGGGAATCCTACAATGAGCAGTTCTTC.

This clonotype was detected only a few times. The chain couples TRBV6-6 to TRBJ2-1; D gene ambiguous. Looked up from germline, CDR1 is MNHNY and CDR2 is SVGAGI (reference sequence). This CDR3 contains 16 residues. Trimming shortened V by 5 bases and J by 2 bases, and 16 bases separated the two germline ends. The CDR3 region has the DNA TGTGCCAGCAGTACGTACAACTTCCTTCCCTACAATGAGCAGTTCTTC. Protein product: CASSTYNFLPYNEQFF.

This clonotype has only a few counts. This chain joins TRBV7-9 and TRBJ2-5; 7 bases are a match to TRBD2. V lost 4 bases and J lost 3; bases outside the gene matches: 8. The CDR3 length is 15 residues. CDR1 and CDR2 from the germline V gene are SEHNR and FQNEAQ (reference sequence). CDR3 residues: CASSSPGLLKETQYF. The CDR3 DNA reads TGTGCCAGCAGCTCACCGGGACTACTGAAAGAGACCCAGTACTTC.

V gene TRBV3-1 combines with J gene TRBJ2-7; tentatively, D is TRBD1 or TRBD2 (5 bases each). The V end lost 3 bases, the J end lost 2 bases, and 14 bases lay between the germline ends. The CDR3 contains 15 residues. Germline values: CDR1 LGHDT, CDR2 YNNKEL (reference sequence). The CDR3 is CASSHNSGPTYEQYF. CDR3 DNA: TGTGCCAGCAGCCATAACTCGGGACCCACCTACGAGCAGTACTTC.

This clonotype was recorded a few times. The V gene is TRBV7-8, the J gene TRBJ2-5, with D possibly being TRBD1 (6 bases). The DNA end favors TRBJ2-1, so the J call may be wrong. This CDR3 has 18 amino acids. CDR1 and CDR2 from the germline V gene are SGHVS and FQNEAQ. The CDR3 sequence: CASSLEGGQPILGDEQFF. Here the CDR3 DNA reads TGTGCCAGCAGCTTAGAAGGCGGACAGCCCATCCTGGGAGATGAGCAGTTCTTC.

The chain combines TRBV11-2 with TRBJ1-1; D might be TRBD1 (5 bases). This CDR3 comprises 14 residues. V was shortened by 6 bases and J by 7 bases, with 18 bases between the two germline ends. Germline V gives CDR1 SGHAT, CDR2 FQNNGV. CDR3 loop: CASSRKGWGGEAFF. The CDR3 DNA follows: TGTGCCAGCAGTCGCAAGGGGTGGGGAGGTGAAGCTTTCTTT. Variable domain in full (rest from reference TRBV11-2 and TRBJ1-1): EAGVAQSPRYKIIEKRQSVAFWCNPISGHATLYWYQQILGQGPKLLIQFQNNGVVDDSQLPKDRFSAERLKGVDSTLKIQPAKLEDSAVYLCASSRKGWGGEAFFGQGTRLTVV.

This clonotype has only a few counts. The chain combines TRBV7-8 with TRBJ1-2; D is unclear. Germline V gene data show CDR1 as SGHVS and CDR2 as FQNEAQ. With 5 bases removed from V and 2 bases from J, the gap between germline ends came to 18 bases. This CDR3 is built from 16 residues. In DNA, the CDR3 is TGTGCCAGCAGCCCAGCGGTGCCCCAAACCAACTATGGCTACACCTTC. It is translated as CASSPAVPQTNYGYTF.

The chain joins TRBV6-2 or TRBV6-3 to TRBJ2-4; no clear D gene. In germline, CDR1 is MNHEY, CDR2 SVGEGT. This CDR3 contains 15 residues. V gave up 5 bases and J gave up 0 bases, with 11 bases separating them. The CDR3 sequence: CASSRTTVAKNIQYF. The CDR3 region has the DNA TGTGCCAGCAGTAGAACTACGGTAGCCAAAAACATTCAGTACTTC.

J is TRBJ1-1 and V is TRBV3-1; D possibly corresponds to TRBD1 (6 bases). Trimming pared 4 bases from V and 1 base from J, leaving 10 bases between. The CDR3 loop spans 14 amino acids. Per germline, CDR1 LGHDT and CDR2 YNNKEL (reference sequence). CDR3 in amino acids: CASSPRDKNTEAFF. CDR3 DNA sequence: TGTGCCAGCAGCCCCCGGGACAAGAACACTGAAGCTTTCTTT.